The present TCR beta chain was sequenced within a study of T-cell memory formation after mild COVID-19. In TCRdb, the 5' RACE reads were re-called with MiXCR into one record per CDR3 protein. In the table there are a few hundred thousand distinct CDR3 sequences, about a sixth of which are singletons. This CDR3 is 14 amino acids long. The germline CDR1 and CDR2 sequences are ENHRY and SYGVKD. V dropped 0 bases and J dropped 0 bases, with 5 bases sitting between them. This clonotype was seen ten or more times. Sequencing used PBMCs or a T cell subset sorted from them (not recorded which). The J gene is TRBJ1-1, the V gene TRBV10-3; D remains ambiguous. This clonotype originated in a man aged 18-30 years who had mild COVID-19 (a few samples of this study predate the infection). Cell type and time point are not known. The CDR3 bases are TGTGCCATCAGTGAGTCGACGGTGAACACTGAAGCTTTCTTT. It is translated as CAISESTVNTEAFF.